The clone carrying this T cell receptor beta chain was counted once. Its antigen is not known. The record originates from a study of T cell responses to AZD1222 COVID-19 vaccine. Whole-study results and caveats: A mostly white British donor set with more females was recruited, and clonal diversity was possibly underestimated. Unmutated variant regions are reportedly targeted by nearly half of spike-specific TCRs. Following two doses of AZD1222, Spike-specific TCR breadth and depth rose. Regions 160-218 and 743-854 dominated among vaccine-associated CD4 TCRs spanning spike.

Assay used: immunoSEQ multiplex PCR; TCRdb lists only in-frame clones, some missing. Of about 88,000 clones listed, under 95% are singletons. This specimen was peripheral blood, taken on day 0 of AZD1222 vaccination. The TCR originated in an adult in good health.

The CDR3 reads CASKFGPREKLFF. For the CDR3, the DNA is TGTGCCAGTAAGTTCGGCCCCCGAGAAAAACTGTTTTTT. The chain couples TRBV19 to TRBJ1-4; D gene ambiguous. Trimming removed 7 bases from V and 8 bases from J, with 14 bases in between. Germline loops: CDR1 LNHDA, CDR2 SQIVND (reference sequence). The CDR3 is made up of 13 amino acids.